These T cell receptor beta chains were read from a single sample in a study of response to subunit inactivated influenza vaccine. Via MiXCR, TCRdb re-called the RT-PCR reads, giving one row per CDR3 protein. The data hold around 170,000 distinct CDR3 sequences, with approximately 11% observed a single time. The sample in question was CD8+ T cells sorted from PBMCs, obtained approximately 25 months after vaccination. The receptors derive from a man aged 45 to 70 who received an inactivated influenza vaccine. The CDR3 runs from the conserved cysteine through the conserved F or W. A D gene is named only where the DNA matches it firmly. A row's size may be missing; if present it is once, few, many or a size class.

d_gene,j_gene,abundance,v_gene,CDR3nt,CDR3aa
.,TRBJ2-3,few,TRBV4-2,TGTGCCAGCAGCCAAGATCGGGAGTATGCCCCCACAGATACGCAGTATTTT,CASSQDREYAPTDTQYF
.,TRBJ2-2,many,TRBV4-1,TGCGCCAGCAGCCAAGAGGTCCTGCCGAACACCGGGGAGCTGTTTTTT,CASSQEVLPNTGELFF
.,TRBJ2-7,.,TRBV5-6,TGTGCCAGCAGCTTCCGGGGGTACGGCGAGCAGTACTTC,CASSFRGYGEQYF
.,TRBJ2-7,many,TRBV29-1,TGCAGCGTTGAATCCGGGTTGACCTACGAGCAGTACTTC,CSVESGLTYEQYF
.,TRBJ2-1,.,TRBV28,TGTGCCAGCAGTTTAGCCTTCAGGTACAATGAGCAGTTCTTC,CASSLAFRYNEQFF
.,TRBJ2-2,many,TRBV19,TGTGCCAGTAGTGCCCACAGAGGAGACACCGGGGAGCTGTTTTTT,CASSAHRGDTGELFF
.,TRBJ1-4,few,TRBV24-1,TGTGCCACCAGTGAGATCCATGGGGGTGGTGAAAAACTGTTTTTT,CATSEIHGGGEKLFF
.,TRBJ2-1,few,TRBV6-5,TGTGCCAGCAGTTACACAGGGCAGGCCTACAATGAGCAGTTCTTC,CASSYTGQAYNEQFF
.,TRBJ2-2,many,TRBV4-2,TGTGCCAGCAGCCAAGATTGGTGGGAGGTGACAGCGAGAACCGGGGAGCTGTTTTTT,CASSQDWWEVTARTGELFF
.,TRBJ2-2,.,TRBV2,TGTGCCAGCAGATGGGGCCTCAAACCCACCGGGGAGCTGTTTTTT,CASRWGLKPTGELFF
TRBD1,TRBJ2-2,few,TRBV9,TGTGCCAGCAGCGGTTGGGACAGGGCGACCGGGGAGCTGTTTTTT,CASSGWDRATGELFF
.,TRBJ2-7,few,TRBV20-1,TGCAGTGCTCTACCGGGGGAGACCTACGAGCAGTACTTC,CSALPGETYEQYF
.,TRBJ2-1,few,TRBV29-1,TGCAGCGTTGTGAGGGGAGGTGTTGAGCAGTTCTTC,CSVVRGGVEQFF
.,TRBJ2-3,.,TRBV27,TGTGCCAGCAGTTTTTACAGGAGCACAGATACGCAGTATTTT,CASSFYRSTDTQYF
TRBD2,TRBJ2-1,.,TRBV29-1,TGCAGCGTTGAAGGGGTTGACCGGGAGGGCTGGTACAATGAGCAGTTCTTC,CSVEGVDREGWYNEQFF
.,TRBJ2-5,many,TRBV4-2,TGTGCCAGCAGCCAAGATCGCAGGTCCTGGGGGGAGACCCAGTACTTC,CASSQDRRSWGETQYF
.,TRBJ2-5,.,TRBV10-2,TGCGCCAGCAGTGAGTCGGCAGGAGCCCAAGAGACCCAGTACTTC,CASSESAGAQETQYF
.,TRBJ2-5,few,TRBV7-9,TGTGCCAGCAGACCAGTACTCCAAGAGACCCAGTACTTC,CASRPVLQETQYF
TRBD2,TRBJ2-3,.,TRBV27,TGTGCCAGCATCCTCCTCGGGGGGGGTGGCACAGATACGCAGTATTTT,CASILLGGGGTDTQYF
.,TRBJ2-7,few,TRBV27,TGTGCCAGCAGTTCGTTAGGCATCTCCTACGAGCAGTACTTC,CASSSLGISYEQYF
TRBD2,TRBJ2-1,many,TRBV12-3/TRBV12-4,TGTGCCAGCAGTCCCCCGGGACTAGCGGGGTACAATGAGCAGTTCTTC,CASSPPGLAGYNEQFF
.,TRBJ2-7,.,TRBV7-9,TGTGCCAGCAGCACCGACATCTACGAGCAGTACTTC,CASSTDIYEQYF
.,TRBJ2-2,many,TRBV3-1,TGTGCCAGCAGCCAATTAGGGTTTACCGGGGAGCTGTTTTTT,CASSQLGFTGELFF
TRBD2,TRBJ2-1,.,TRBV27,TGTGCCAGCAGACCTCTCGGACTAGCGGGGAGAGGGGATGAGCAGTTCTTC,CASRPLGLAGRGDEQFF